This T cell receptor (beta chain) was retrieved from a study of T cell repertoires in cytomegalovirus infection. Turning to the study itself: CMV infection plus the matching HLA type was flagged by public TCR beta signatures.

The CDR3 runs to 13 residues. The V end was cut by 1 base, the J end by 6 bases, with 7 bases between. The germline V gene has CDR1 SGHVS and CDR2 FQNEAQ. TCRdb reprocessed the reads with MiXCR, giving one entry per CDR3 protein. The data show hundreds of thousands of distinct CDR3 sequences, with approximately 24% seen just once and around 7.6% held by the top ten. This clonotype has only a few counts. Its antigen is undetermined. Study-wide results and caveats: CMV-specific TCR beta clonotypes restricted by HLA-C were the ones dominating the ex vivo response. Cumulative frequency of public TCR beta families picked out carriers of CMV plus the relevant HLA.

Sequenced material: CD8+ T cells from PBMCs. The chain is built from TRBV7-8 and TRBJ2-1; D unresolved. The sequence derives from a human donor in good health (CMV status not recorded). Some clones in this sample may be carry-over from other donors' samples. CDR3 protein: CASSLVFGNEQFF. DNA of the CDR3: TGTGCCAGCAGCTTAGTCTTCGGCAATGAGCAGTTCTTC. The full variable domain, its missing parts supplied by reference TRBV7-8 and TRBJ2-1, is GAGVSQSPRYKVAKRGQDVALRCDPISGHVSLFWYQQALGQGPEFLTYFQNEAQLDKSGLPSDRFFAERPEGSVSTLKIQRTQQEDSAVYLCASSLVFGNEQFFGPGTRLTVL.